These 27 T cell receptor beta chains were sequenced from one sample in a study of blood T cell repertoires in COVID-19. Profiled with immunoSEQ multiplex PCR; TCRdb holds only in-frame clones, not every one. The sample yields approximately 270,000 clones, roughly nine tenths seen once. Source material: peripheral blood. These receptor sequences come from a man aged 35 to 55 with active or convalescent COVID-19.

This clone was counted between two and nine times. V and J are TRBV5-5 and TRBJ1-5; D is ambiguous. This CDR3 has 15 amino acids. Germline values: CDR1 SGHKS, CDR2 YYEKEE (reference sequence). The ends were cut back, 4 bases at V and 5 bases at J, with 16 bases in the middle. The CDR3 nucleotides are TGTGCCAGCAGCCCGGCAGGTGGAGGACATCAGCCCCAGCATTTT. Its translation is CASSPAGGGHQPQHF. The whole variable domain, remainder taken from reference TRBV5-5 and TRBJ1-5, is DAGVTQSPTHLIKTRGQQVTLRCSPISGHKSVSWYQQVLGQGPQFIFQYYEKEERGRGNFPDRFSARQFPNYSSELNVNALLLGDSALYLCASSPAGGGHQPQHFGDGTRLSIL.

This rearrangement joins TRBV24-1 to TRBJ1-5, with 9 bases matching TRBD1. J lost 2 bases, V lost 5 bases, and 6 bases had no gene match. This CDR3 has 16 amino acids. CDR1 is KGHDR and CDR2 is SFDVKD in the germline V gene. In DNA, the CDR3 is TGTGCCACCAGTGGAACAGGGGGCTCGGGCAATCAGCCCCAGCATTTT. Its protein is CATSGTGGSGNQPQHF.

This chain uses TRBV2 with TRBJ2-5; maybe TRBD2 (6 bases). This CDR3 is 15 amino acids long. Per the germline V gene, CDR1 is SNHLY and CDR2 is FYNNEI. Deletions cut 0 bases from V and 5 bases from J, with 13 bases between. CDR3 DNA: TGTGCCAGCAGTGAAGCCCTCCCCCGGGGGGAGACCCAGTACTTC. This translates into CASSEALPRGETQYF. Filled out from reference TRBV2 and TRBJ2-5, the complete variable domain reads EPEVTQTPSHQVTQMGQEVILRCVPISNHLYFYWYRQILGQKVEFLVSFYNNEISEKSEIFDDQFSVERPDGSNFTLKIRSTKLEDSAMYFCASSEALPRGETQYFGPGTRLLVL.

This chain uses TRBV18 with TRBJ2-1; 9 bases are shared with TRBD2. The V gene's germline CDR1 is KGHSH and CDR2 LQKENI. The CDR3 is made up of 16 amino acids. Losses at the gene ends were 4 bases for V and 2 bases for J; bases not matched to a gene: 6. In nucleotides, the CDR3 is TGTGCCAGCTCACTAATAGCGGGGGCTCCCTACAATGAGCAGTTCTTC. It specifies CASSLIAGAPYNEQFF.

The chain recombines TRBV9 with TRBJ1-2; 7 bases align to TRBD1. Germline trimming cut 0 bases from V and 8 bases from J; bases unmatched to any gene: 7. Germline V gives CDR1 SGDLS, CDR2 YYNGEE. The CDR3 is 14 residues long. The CDR3 DNA reads as TGTGCCAGCAGCGTAGAGGGGCAGGGGGAAGGCTACACCTTC. As protein: CASSVEGQGEGYTF.

V usage is TRBV7-9 and J usage is TRBJ1-3; possibly TRBD1 for D (5 bases). V was trimmed by 5 bases and J by 1 base, leaving 12 bases between them. Germline CDR1 is SEHNR and CDR2 is FQNEAQ (reference sequence). The CDR3 loop spans 15 amino acids. The CDR3 spells CASSAGTASGNTIYF. DNA of the CDR3: TGTGCCAGCAGCGCGGGGACGGCGTCTGGAAACACCATATATTTT.

This sequence joins TRBV6-5 and TRBJ2-3, with unresolved D. Germline V gene lookup returns CDR1 MNHEY and CDR2 SVGAGI. CDR3 length: 12 amino acids. V lost 6 bases and J 4 bases, leaving 8 bases between the germline ends. CDR3 in amino acids: CASRHSPDTQYF. The CDR3 nucleotides read TGTGCCAGCAGACACAGCCCAGATACGCAGTATTTT.

J is TRBJ2-1 and V is TRBV7-3; 12 bases line up with TRBD2. CDR1 is SGHTA and CDR2 is FQGTGA in the germline V gene. V was clipped by 5 bases and J by 3 bases; unmatched bases: 8. This CDR3 has 17 amino acids. CDR3 sequence: CASSAHPTSGGYNEQFF. CDR3 DNA sequence: TGTGCCAGCAGCGCCCACCCGACTAGCGGGGGCTACAATGAGCAGTTCTTC.

This clone was recorded only once. The chain combines TRBV10-1 with TRBJ2-1; 13 bases line up with TRBD2. Germline V gene lookup returns CDR1 WNHNN and CDR2 SYGVQD (reference sequence). Trimming took 3 bases from V and 7 from J; bases not matched to a gene: 6. The CDR3 totals 16 residues. The CDR3: CASSETGLAGINEQFF. CDR3 nucleotide sequence: TGCGCCAGCAGTGAAACGGGACTAGCGGGGATTAATGAGCAGTTCTTC.

The V and J genes are TRBV19 and TRBJ1-2; D is ambiguous. Germline loops: CDR1 LNHDA, CDR2 SQIVND (reference sequence). The CDR3 spans 14 residues. The V gene lost 5 bases and the J gene lost 0 bases, with 10 bases spanning the gap. CDR3 bases: TGTGCCAGTAGTCCCGACGGAGCTAACTATGGCTACACCTTC. Translating it yields CASSPDGANYGYTF.

The V call is TRBV20-1, the J call TRBJ2-5, with D hard to call. This CDR3 comprises 11 residues. CDR1 and CDR2 (germline): DFQATT, SNEGSKA (reference sequence). Trimming pared 7 bases from V and 6 bases from J, leaving 12 bases between. CDR3 protein: CSVERQQTQYF. DNA of the CDR3: TGCAGTGTTGAGCGTCAGCAGACCCAGTACTTC.

In this sample, this clone turned up a few times. This chain joins TRBV6-5 and TRBJ1-2; 7 bases align to TRBD1. Germline CDR1 MNHEY, CDR2 SVGAGI. V dropped 4 bases and J dropped 4; count of bases not matched to a gene: 9. The CDR3 is made up of 15 amino acids. The CDR3 bases are TGTGCCAGCAGTTTAGCCCCCGGGACAGTCTATGGCTACACCTTC. It yields the protein CASSLAPGTVYGYTF.

The V call is TRBV11-3, the J call TRBJ1-1; D possibly corresponds to TRBD1 (5 bases). The CDR3 has 14 residues. Germline CDR1 is SGHNT and CDR2 is YENEEA. V was pared by 8 bases and J by 1 base, with 14 bases between. CDR3 bases: TGTGCCAGCGGGACTCGAGCGGGGAACACTGAAGCTTTCTTT. Its translation: CASGTRAGNTEAFF.

J is TRBJ1-6 and V is TRBV11-3; D uncertain. Germline loops: CDR1 SGHNT, CDR2 YENEEA. Trimming stripped 4 bases from V and 3 bases from J, with 13 bases between. There are 16 residues in the CDR3. This chain's CDR3 is CASSYYQPFYNSPLHF. The CDR3 bases are TGTGCCAGCAGCTACTACCAACCTTTCTATAATTCACCCCTCCACTTT.

To note about this clone: The sample contains more than one DNA sequence encoding this CDR3. The chain uses TRBV12-3 or TRBV12-4 and TRBJ1-1; D gene unclear. The V and J ends lost 2 bases and 1 base respectively, with 5 bases between them. The CDR3 extends over 13 amino acids. CDR3 region: CASSLSSNTEAFF. CDR3 sequence (DNA): TGTGCCAGCAGTTTATCCTCGAACACTGAAGCTTTCTTT.

V gene TRBV9 combines with J gene TRBJ1-1, with D hard to call. The CDR3 length is 18 residues. Trimming removed 4 bases at V and 4 bases at J, with 26 bases between. Germline V gives CDR1 SGDLS, CDR2 YYNGEE. CDR3 sequence: CASSQPLEGDVWGTEAFF. In DNA, the CDR3 is TGTGCCAGCAGCCAACCGTTGGAGGGAGACGTCTGGGGCACTGAAGCTTTCTTT. Based on the CDR3 plus reference TRBV9 and TRBJ1-1, the full variable domain is DSGVTQTPKHLITATGQRVTLRCSPRSGDLSVYWYQQSLDQGLQFLIQYYNGEERAKGNILERFSAQQFPDLHSELNLSSLELGDSALYFCASSQPLEGDVWGTEAFFGQGTRLTVV.

V gene TRBV28 combines with J gene TRBJ2-7; a possible D gene is TRBD1 (5 bases). Germline CDR1 MDHEN, CDR2 SYDVKM. Between the trimmed V and J ends, which lost 2 bases and 3 bases, there was a span of 14 bases. The CDR3 totals 15 residues. CDR3 in amino acids: CASSLQGAKYYEQYF. The CDR3 DNA follows: TGTGCCAGCAGTTTACAAGGGGCTAAGTACTACGAGCAGTACTTC.

This clone was seen just once. This chain uses TRBV28 with TRBJ2-1, with D unresolved. Germline V gene data show CDR1 as MDHEN and CDR2 as SYDVKM. CDR3 length: 13 amino acids. V was trimmed by 5 bases and J by 2 bases, leaving 7 bases between them. The CDR3 DNA is TGTGCCAGCAGTGTACAGCCCTACAATGAGCAGTTCTTC. Translated, it gives CASSVQPYNEQFF.

V usage is TRBV7-9 and J usage is TRBJ2-3; 7 bases line up with TRBD1. CDR3 length: 15 residues. Germline assignment: CDR1 SEHNR and CDR2 FQNEAQ (reference sequence). The V and J ends lost 3 bases and 3 bases, in that order; junction bases with no gene match: 6. The DNA for the CDR3 is TGTGCCAGCAGCTTTATCGGGACAGTTACAGATACGCAGTATTTT. Translating it yields CASSFIGTVTDTQYF.

V usage is TRBV2 and J usage is TRBJ1-2; D might be TRBD1 (5 bases). The CDR3 totals 16 residues. V was shortened by 3 bases and J by 0 bases, with 14 bases between the two germline ends. Germline V CDR1 and CDR2: SNHLY, FYNNEI. The CDR3 DNA follows: TGTGCCAGCAGTGATTCTGTACCGGGGGCTAACTATGGCTACACCTTC. It translates to CASSDSVPGANYGYTF.

The CDR3 spells CASSTRNAPNEQFF. The CDR3 DNA reads as TGTGCCAGCAGCACAAGAAATGCCCCCAATGAGCAGTTCTTC. The chain employs TRBV7-2 and TRBJ2-1; D call uncertain. Trimming left V 5 bases short and J 6 bases short, with 14 bases between. Germline lookup yields CDR1 SGHTA and CDR2 FQGNSA. The CDR3 runs to 14 residues.

The rearrangement joins TRBV5-1 to TRBJ2-1; 9 nucleotides line up with TRBD2. Germline V gives CDR1 SGHRS, CDR2 YFSETQ. This CDR3 spans 17 amino acids. V lost 5 bases to trimming and J lost 0 bases; unmatched junction nucleotides: 9. Here the CDR3 reads CASSPLGSGGSYNEQFF. CDR3 in DNA: TGCGCCAGCAGTCCCCTCGGTAGCGGGGGCTCCTACAATGAGCAGTTCTTC. The full variable domain, its missing parts supplied by reference TRBV5-1 and TRBJ2-1, is KAGVTQTPRYLIKTRGQQVTLSCSPISGHRSVSWYQQTPGQGLQFLFEYFSETQRNKGNFPGRFSGRQFSNSRSEMNVSTLELGDSALYLCASSPLGSGGSYNEQFFGPGTRLTVL.

J is TRBJ2-5 and V is TRBV7-7; no clear D. This CDR3 is built from 15 residues. Trimming cost V 1 base and J 3 bases, with 12 bases left between them. CDR1 and CDR2 from the germline V gene are SSHAT and FNYEAQ (reference sequence). The CDR3 coding sequence is TGTGCCAGCAGCTTAGAGTGGCGTCGGGAAGAGACCCAGTACTTC. Translation: CASSLEWRREETQYF.

CDR3 protein: CASSRDNEQFF. The CDR3 nucleotides read TGTGCCAGCAGCCGAGACAATGAGCAGTTCTTC. The rearrangement uses TRBV11-2 and TRBJ2-1; no clear D. Trimming removed 5 bases from V and 5 bases from J, with 4 bases in between. CDR1 SGHAT and CDR2 FQNNGV come from the germline V gene. This CDR3 has 11 amino acids.

The chain recombines TRBV6-5 with TRBJ1-4; D is undetermined. Germline V gives CDR1 MNHEY, CDR2 SVGAGI. The CDR3 has 14 amino acids. The V end was cut by 6 bases, the J end by 7 bases, with 15 bases between. The CDR3 DNA reads TGTGCCAGCAGCCCCGGACGAGCGGGTGAAAAACTGTTTTTT. It is translated as CASSPGRAGEKLFF.

The genes are TRBV25-1 and TRBJ1-4; maybe TRBD1 (6 bases). The CDR3 length is 16 residues. Trimming cost V 3 bases and J 2 bases, with 13 bases left between them. The germline CDR1 and CDR2 sequences are MGHDK and SYGVNS. In DNA form, the CDR3 reads TGTGCCAGCAGTGACGGTCAGGGGAGCACTAATGAAAAACTGTTTTTT. Translation gives CASSDGQGSTNEKLFF.

The CDR3 spells CASSDSGQGYGYTF. As DNA, the CDR3 is TGTGCCAGCAGTGACTCGGGACAGGGCTATGGCTACACCTTC. The chain links TRBV6-4 to TRBJ1-2; 9 bases fit TRBD1. V lost 0 bases to trimming and J lost 4 bases; unmatched junction nucleotides: 0. The CDR3 runs 14 residues. In germline, CDR1 is MRHNA, CDR2 SNTAGT.